The 22 T cell receptor beta chains reported below all come from one sample, sequenced in a study of regulatory T cells in long-lasting Graves disease. As for time point: newly diagnosed GD, antithyroid drugs for less than 3 months. Generation of the TCR library employed RNA extracted from PBMCs. The authors built TCR beta libraries using iRepertoire HTBI primers and Arm-PCR of CDR3 regions. A single record per CDR3 protein comes from TCRdb applying MiXCR to the multiplex PCR reads. The sample contains 390,000 or so distinct CDR3 sequences, 10% to 15% of which appear only once. This sample was shared with a second study, whose subject was T cells in Graves' hyperthyroidism and ophthalmopathy.

The sample in question was peripheral blood mononuclear cells (PBMCs), obtained at new diagnosis, from a patient treated with antithyroid drugs. The receptor source for this set is a woman in her late teens or twenties with Graves disease.

This clonotype has at least ten counts. The chain uses TRBV20-1 and TRBJ1-4, with 10 positions matching TRBD1. V lost 4 bases and J lost 8; bases outside the gene matches: 16. Germline assignment: CDR1 DFQATT and CDR2 SNEGSKA (reference sequence). The CDR3 spans 17 residues. CDR3 in amino acids: CSAIDRGRKSVAEKLFF. The CDR3 DNA reads as TGCAGTGCTATTGACAGGGGGCGTAAATCGGTCGCCGAAAAACTGTTTTTT.

The rearrangement joins TRBV6-2 or TRBV6-3 to TRBJ2-2, with D possibly matching TRBD2 (6 bases). This CDR3 is 16 amino acids long. Germline V CDR1 and CDR2: MNHEY, SVGEGT. The germline V and J ends were trimmed by 6 bases and 1 base, with 15 bases remaining between them. In DNA, the CDR3 is TGTGCCAGCAGAGTGGGGGGATCACGGAACACCGGGGAGCTGTTTTTT. Translated, it gives CASRVGGSRNTGELFF.

The chain links TRBV20-1 to TRBJ2-1; 10 positions match TRBD2. The germline gives CDR1 DFQATT, CDR2 SNEGSKA (reference sequence). V shed 5 bases, J shed 8 bases, and the junction held 15 bases outside the gene matches. The CDR3 is made up of 16 amino acids. The CDR3 region is CSAGGLATVPDYEQFF. DNA for the CDR3: TGCAGTGCTGGGGGACTAGCGACCGTCCCTGACTATGAGCAGTTCTTC.

This clonotype was seen many times. The gene calls are TRBV11-2 and TRBJ2-7; no firm D call. This CDR3 comprises 15 residues. The ends were cut back, 3 bases at V and 4 bases at J, with 16 bases in the middle. The germline gives CDR1 SGHAT, CDR2 FQNNGV. The CDR3, as DNA: TGTGCCAGCAGCTTTCAAGAGGCAATAGGATACGAGCAGTACTTC. This sequence encodes CASSFQEAIGYEQYF. The whole variable domain, filled in from reference TRBV11-2 and TRBJ2-7, reads EAGVAQSPRYKIIEKRQSVAFWCNPISGHATLYWYQQILGQGPKLLIQFQNNGVVDDSQLPKDRFSAERLKGVDSTLKIQPAKLEDSAVYLCASSFQEAIGYEQYFGPGTRLTVT.

This clonotype was detected ten times or more. V and J are TRBV6-1 and TRBJ1-4; D remains unclear. V lost 4 bases and J lost 0, with 18 bases in between. CDR1 MNHNS and CDR2 SASEGT come from the germline V gene. CDR3 length: 18 residues. The CDR3 loop reads CASSADLQTLTTNEKLFF. The CDR3 DNA reads TGTGCCAGCAGTGCGGATCTACAGACACTTACAACTAATGAAAAACTGTTTTTT.

This clonotype was seen ten or more times. The V and J genes are TRBV13 and TRBJ2-1, with D perhaps TRBD1 (6 bases). This CDR3 is 16 amino acids long. CDR1 is PRHDT, CDR2 FYEKMQ, per germline (reference sequence). Between the trimmed V and J ends, which lost 3 bases and 0 bases, there was a span of 12 bases. CDR3 region: CASSFRTGSSYNEQFF. CDR3 in DNA: TGTGCCAGCAGCTTCCGCACAGGGAGCTCCTACAATGAGCAGTTCTTC.

This clonotype was observed at least ten times. The rearrangement joins TRBV12-3 or TRBV12-4 to TRBJ1-5; 9 nucleotides agree with TRBD1. The CDR3 runs 15 residues. The V and J ends lost 7 bases and 3 bases, in that order; junction bases with no gene match: 7. The CDR3 loop reads CASTQTGGPNQPQHF. CDR3 nucleotide sequence: TGTGCCAGCACCCAGACAGGGGGTCCCAATCAGCCCCAGCATTTT.

This clonotype has a count of ten or more. The gene calls are TRBV3-1 and TRBJ2-1, with 8 bases identical to TRBD2. Looked up from germline, CDR1 is LGHDT and CDR2 is YNNKEL (reference sequence). The CDR3 extends over 16 amino acids. V lost 1 base to trimming and J lost 8 bases; unmatched junction nucleotides: 10. The CDR3 bases are TGTGCCAGCAGCCAAGTGATCGGGAGGGCCTCGGATGAGCAGTTCTTC. Its translation: CASSQVIGRASDEQFF.

This clonotype came up many times. The chain couples TRBV2 to TRBJ1-4; D not resolved. The CDR3 consists of 13 residues. In germline, CDR1 is SNHLY, CDR2 FYNNEI. V lost 4 bases to trimming and J lost 4 bases, with 7 bases between them. The CDR3 region is CASSGRSNEKLFF. CDR3 bases: TGTGCCAGCAGTGGGCGAAGTAATGAAAAACTGTTTTTT.

This clonotype was seen just once. The genes are TRBV19 and TRBJ1-6; 9 bases match TRBD1. The J segment lost 7 bases and the V segment lost 4 bases, leaving 11 bases of the junction unmatched. Germline V gene data show CDR1 as LNHDA and CDR2 as SQIVND (reference sequence). There are 17 residues in the CDR3. The CDR3 region is CASSTRTGVVRNSPLHF. Here the CDR3 DNA reads TGTGCCAGTAGTACCCGGACAGGGGTTGTACGGAATTCACCCCTCCACTTT.

In its sample, this clonotype was seen a few times. The chain links TRBV5-1 to TRBJ2-3; D is unresolved. From germline, CDR1 is SGHRS and CDR2 YFSETQ. The germline V and J ends were trimmed by 2 bases and 2 bases, with 12 bases remaining between them. CDR3 length: 15 amino acids. CDR3 amino acids: CASSFGQPPTDTQYF. The CDR3 DNA reads as TGCGCCAGCAGCTTCGGGCAGCCTCCCACAGATACGCAGTATTTT.

The chain joins TRBV7-9 to TRBJ2-5; 7 nucleotides agree with TRBD1. There are 15 residues in the CDR3. CDR1 and CDR2 (germline): SEHNR, FQNEAQ (reference sequence). After removal of 7 bases from V and 4 bases from J, the junction contained 12 bases not matched to a gene. The CDR3 loop reads CASNPSRAGGETQYF. The CDR3 DNA reads as TGTGCCAGCAACCCTAGCCGGGCAGGGGGAGAGACCCAGTACTTC.

This clonotype came up many times. The V call is TRBV29-1, the J call TRBJ2-5; perhaps TRBD2 as D (6 bases). Trimming took 5 bases from V and 0 from J, leaving 16 bases between them. The CDR3 extends over 15 amino acids. The V gene's germline CDR1 is SQVTM and CDR2 ANQGSEA. CDR3 sequence reads: CSVPTPGTYQETQYF. The CDR3, as DNA: TGCAGCGTTCCCACCCCCGGGACTTACCAAGAGACCCAGTACTTC.

This clonotype was recorded many times. This chain uses TRBV30 with TRBJ2-1; D uncertain. The CDR3 is 11 residues long. V lost 4 bases and J lost 5, with 6 bases in between. Germline lookup yields CDR1 GTSNPN and CDR2 SVGIG (reference sequence). For the CDR3, the DNA is TGTGCCTGGACAAATCACAATGAGCAGTTCTTC. Its translation is CAWTNHNEQFF.

This clonotype was counted many times. The rearrangement links TRBV24-1 to TRBJ2-3, with D possibly being TRBD2 (6 bases). The CDR3 has 13 residues. Germline V gene lookup returns CDR1 KGHDR and CDR2 SFDVKD. V gave up 5 bases and J gave up 6 bases, with 11 bases separating them. The CDR3 DNA reads TGTGCCACCAGTGCACTAAGCGGGGATACGCAGTATTTT. Its translation: CATSALSGDTQYF.

The V gene is TRBV20-1, the J gene TRBJ2-3; D could derive from TRBD1 or TRBD2 (7 bases each). Germline assignment: CDR1 DFQATT and CDR2 SNEGSKA (reference sequence). This CDR3 spans 14 amino acids. V lost 5 bases and J lost 2, with 14 bases in between. CDR3 region: CSAPRGGNTDTQYF. DNA of the CDR3: TGCAGTGCTCCCAGGGGGGGGAACACAGATACGCAGTATTTT.

This clonotype was counted ten times or more. The chain employs TRBV7-8 and TRBJ2-1; 9 bases are a match to TRBD2. The CDR3 consists of 14 residues. V lost 3 bases to trimming and J lost 7 bases; unmatched junction nucleotides: 4. Germline V gene lookup returns CDR1 SGHVS and CDR2 FQNEAQ. The chain's CDR3 is CASSLREGRNEQFF. The CDR3 nucleotides read TGTGCCAGCAGCTTGCGGGAGGGCCGTAATGAGCAGTTCTTC.

This clonotype was detected many times. The V gene is TRBV13, the J gene TRBJ2-3; unclear D gene. The length of the CDR3 is 11 residues. Germline V CDR1 and CDR2: PRHDT, FYEKMQ (reference sequence). Trimming left V 7 bases short and J 3 bases short, with 5 bases between. Here the CDR3 DNA reads TGTGCCAGCACCGCGACAGATACGCAGTATTTT. This codes for CASTATDTQYF.

The chain is built from TRBV7-9 and TRBJ2-6, with unresolved D. V lost 0 bases and J lost 0, with 6 bases in between. The germline V gene encodes CDR1 SEHNR and CDR2 FQNEAQ (reference sequence). The CDR3 spans 16 residues. The CDR3 reads CASSLAMVSGANVLTF. As DNA, the CDR3 is TGTGCCAGCAGCTTAGCGATGGTCTCTGGGGCCAACGTCCTGACTTTC.

The J gene is TRBJ1-4, the V gene TRBV6-1; the D is unclear. The CDR3 is made up of 15 amino acids. Between the trimmed V and J ends, which lost 8 bases and 4 bases, there was a span of 17 bases. Germline V CDR1 and CDR2: MNHNS, SASEGT. CDR3 protein: CASGLAPGLNEKLFF. CDR3 in DNA: TGTGCCAGCGGTCTGGCCCCCGGTCTTAATGAAAAACTGTTTTTT.

This clonotype was recorded many times. The chain combines TRBV7-9 with TRBJ2-1; D is possibly TRBD2 (5 bases). Trimming cost V 1 base and J 7 bases, with 17 bases left between them. CDR1 SEHNR and CDR2 FQNEAQ come from the germline V gene (reference sequence). The CDR3 has 16 residues. The CDR3 reads CASSLGFVTRENEQFF. As DNA, the CDR3 is TGTGCCAGCAGCTTAGGTTTTGTTACTAGGGAGAATGAGCAGTTCTTC.

This clonotype has more than one count but fewer than ten. The chain uses TRBV2 and TRBJ1-1; D remains ambiguous. V was pared by 3 bases and J by 0 bases, with 14 bases between. The CDR3 consists of 16 residues. The germline gives CDR1 SNHLY, CDR2 FYNNEI. For the CDR3, the DNA is TGTGCCAGCAGTGATGCTTTTGGGATTCTGAACACTGAAGCTTTCTTT. It codes for CASSDAFGILNTEAFF.